The 26 T cell receptor beta chains below come from one sample, sequenced in a study of sequential checkpoint blockade in melanoma. Generated by immunoSEQ multiplex PCR, the TCRdb table keeps only in-frame clones and is missing some. The sample holds thousands of clones, roughly 23% seen once. Treatment of the sample: randomized to nivolumab then ipilimumab (arm A) or the reverse (arm B). The source material was tumor tissue (inferred from file names), sampled from a patient given nivolumab and ipilimumab in sequence. The receptors derive from a human donor with melanoma.

Ten or more counts support this clone. The chain joins TRBV11-3 to TRBJ2-2; 8 bases agree with TRBD1. V was clipped by 5 bases and J by 1 base; unmatched bases: 9. CDR1 is SGHNT and CDR2 is YENEEA in the germline V gene. The CDR3 is 17 amino acids. The DNA of the CDR3 is TGTGCCAGCAGCCCTGAATCGACAGGGGAGAACACCGGGGAGCTGTTTTTT. Its protein product is CASSPESTGENTGELFF. Filled out from reference TRBV11-3 and TRBJ2-2, the complete variable domain reads EAGVVQSPRYKIIEKKQPVAFWCNPISGHNTLYWYLQNLGQGPELLIRYENEEAVDDSQLPKDRFSAERLKGVDSTLKIQPAELGDSAVYLCASSPESTGENTGELFFGEGSRLTVL.

The V call is TRBV5-1, the J call TRBJ1-5; D is undetermined. V lost 1 base to trimming and J lost 4 bases, with 9 bases between them. CDR1 is SGHRS, CDR2 YFSETQ, per germline. This CDR3 comprises 14 residues. CDR3 coding DNA: TGCGCCAGCAGCTTGTACAGCGGGAATCAGCCCCAGCATTTT. Translated: CASSLYSGNQPQHF.

V is TRBV19 and J is TRBJ1-1; D not certain. The CDR3 runs 13 residues. Germline CDR1 and CDR2: LNHDA and SQIVND (reference sequence). V was cut by 0 bases and J by 3 bases, with 5 bases left in between. This chain's CDR3 is CASSIDRDTEAFF. In DNA, the CDR3 is TGTGCCAGTAGTATAGATCGGGACACTGAAGCTTTCTTT.

The J gene is TRBJ1-2, the V gene TRBV29-1; 7 bases agree with TRBD1. Germline lookup yields CDR1 SQVTM and CDR2 ANQGSEA. With 7 bases clipped from V and 5 bases from J, the junction kept 16 bases outside the gene matches. The CDR3 is 15 amino acids. The DNA for the CDR3 is TGCAGCGAGAGTGGACCCGGGACAGAAGTTTATGGCTACACCTTC. As protein: CSESGPGTEVYGYTF.

This clone has more than one count but fewer than ten. V usage is TRBV29-1 and J usage is TRBJ1-2; weak D call: TRBD1 (5 bases). The ends were cut back, 3 bases at V and 7 bases at J, with 12 bases in the middle. The CDR3 is made up of 12 amino acids. From germline, CDR1 is SQVTM and CDR2 ANQGSEA. CDR3 protein: CSVDPQGGGYTF. The CDR3 region has the DNA TGCAGCGTTGACCCTCAGGGCGGTGGCTACACCTTC.

The chain recombines TRBV28 with TRBJ1-6, with D uncertain. Germline-derived CDR1 and CDR2 are MDHEN and SYDVKM. The CDR3 totals 15 residues. The V end was cut by 5 bases, the J end by 0 bases, with 8 bases between. The CDR3 loop is CASSKQSSYNSPLHF. CDR3 in DNA: TGTGCCAGCAGTAAACAGAGCTCCTATAATTCACCCCTCCACTTT. Full variable domain (remainder filled in from reference TRBV28 and TRBJ1-6): DVKVTQSSRYLVKRTGEKVFLECVQDMDHENMFWYRQDPGLGLRLIYFSYDVKMKEKGDIPEGYSVSREKKERFSLILESASTNQTSMYLCASSKQSSYNSPLHFGNGTRLTVT.

This clone has more than one count but fewer than ten. The chain joins TRBV6-8 to TRBJ1-6; D gene uncertain. The CDR3 covers 14 residues. Germline CDR1 and CDR2: MNHGY and SAAAGT. Trimming took 7 bases from V and 4 from J, leaving 11 bases between them. The chain's CDR3 is CASKHRRYNSPLHF. The CDR3 DNA reads TGTGCCAGCAAGCATCGGCGGTATAATTCACCCCTCCACTTT.

This clone has more than one count but fewer than ten. The rearrangement links TRBV11-3 to TRBJ2-3; 8 bases map to TRBD2. Germline assignment: CDR1 SGHNT and CDR2 YENEEA. The V segment lost 5 bases and the J segment 1 base; nucleotides outside the gene matches: 11. The CDR3 length is 17 residues. CDR3 amino acids: CASSPSPAGGGTDTQYF. The DNA for the CDR3 is TGTGCCAGCAGCCCCTCCCCCGCGGGGGGCGGCACAGATACGCAGTATTTT.

There are a few counts of this clone. The rearrangement links TRBV6-8 to TRBJ2-2; 10 nucleotides agree with TRBD1. CDR3 length: 18 amino acids. V trimming: 3 bases; J trimming: 4 bases; junction bases outside the gene matches: 11. Germline assignment: CDR1 MNHGY and CDR2 SAAAGT. This CDR3 is CASSYVTAGQGITGELFF. The CDR3 DNA is TGTGCCAGCAGTTATGTTACCGCGGGACAGGGGATCACCGGGGAGCTGTTTTTT.

This clone was found many times. The V and J genes are TRBV11-3 and TRBJ2-5, with 8 bases that match TRBD1. The germline V gene encodes CDR1 SGHNT and CDR2 YENEEA. The CDR3 loop spans 15 amino acids. V was pared by 5 bases and J by 0 bases, with 5 bases of the junction left unmatched. CDR3: CASSMRQGHQETQYF. Here the CDR3 DNA reads TGTGCCAGCAGCATGCGACAGGGGCACCAAGAGACCCAGTACTTC.

The CDR3 DNA follows: TGCGCCAGCAGCCCCACCCTGACTGGGCGCACTGAAGCTTTCTTT. Protein: CASSPTLTGRTEAFF. The chain joins TRBV5-1 to TRBJ1-1; D not resolved. Germline V CDR1 and CDR2: SGHRS, YFSETQ. V was shortened by 4 bases and J by 4 bases, with 17 bases between the two germline ends. The CDR3 consists of 15 residues.

The sample holds a few counts of this clone. This chain links TRBV19 with TRBJ2-1; perhaps TRBD2 as D (5 bases). This CDR3 contains 12 residues. V was shortened by 7 bases and J by 8 bases, with 12 bases between the two germline ends. Germline loops: CDR1 LNHDA, CDR2 SQIVND (reference sequence). In DNA, the CDR3 is TGTGCCAGTACCCTCCGGGGTCATGAGCAGTTCTTC. Protein product: CASTLRGHEQFF.

In its sample, this clone was seen many times. This chain uses TRBV6-8 with TRBJ2-5, with TRBD1 matching over 7 bases. J lost 1 base, V lost 5 bases, and 1 base had no gene match. CDR1 MNHGY and CDR2 SAAAGT come from the germline V gene. This CDR3 comprises 13 residues. This CDR3 is CASSGDSQETQYF. The CDR3 bases are TGTGCCAGCAGTGGGGACAGCCAAGAGACCCAGTACTTC.

This clone was counted only a few times. The chain has TRBV30 and TRBJ2-7; D may be TRBD2 (5 bases). CDR1 is GTSNPN, CDR2 SVGIG, per germline (reference sequence). V lost 5 bases to trimming and J lost 5 bases, with 19 bases between them. The CDR3 covers 14 residues. CDR3 amino acids: CAWGLGMRVHEQYF. The CDR3 DNA sequence: TGTGCCTGGGGCCTCGGTATGAGGGTCCACGAGCAGTACTTC.

This clone was counted between two and nine times. The gene calls are TRBV28 and TRBJ2-4; D is uncertain. CDR1 and CDR2 from the germline V gene are MDHEN and SYDVKM. The CDR3 sequence is 13 residues long. V lost 11 bases and J lost 2, with 13 bases in between. CDR3 coding DNA: TGTGCCTCACTACAGCGAACCAAAAACATTCAGTACTTC. Translated, it gives CASLQRTKNIQYF.

The chain carries TRBV6-8 and TRBJ2-7; TRBD1 agrees at 8 bases. The germline CDR1 and CDR2 sequences are MNHGY and SAAAGT. V lost 0 bases to trimming and J lost 4 bases; unmatched junction nucleotides: 5. The CDR3 runs to 15 residues. The CDR3 bases are TGTGCCAGCAGTTACTCTCCCAGGGGGCGATACGAGCAGTACTTC. Protein sequence: CASSYSPRGRYEQYF.

This clone has a handful of counts. The chain employs TRBV5-1 and TRBJ2-1, with 16 bases fitting TRBD2. CDR1 is SGHRS and CDR2 is YFSETQ in the germline V gene. J lost 7 bases, V lost 2 bases, and 9 bases had no gene match. The CDR3 runs to 18 residues. This CDR3 reads CASSFPGLAGGPRNEQFF. As DNA, the CDR3 is TGCGCCAGCAGCTTTCCGGGACTAGCGGGGGGGCCTAGAAATGAGCAGTTCTTC. Filled out from reference TRBV5-1 and TRBJ2-1, the complete variable domain reads KAGVTQTPRYLIKTRGQQVTLSCSPISGHRSVSWYQQTPGQGLQFLFEYFSETQRNKGNFPGRFSGRQFSNSRSEMNVSTLELGDSALYLCASSFPGLAGGPRNEQFFGPGTRLTVL.

V and J are TRBV19 and TRBJ1-2, with 7 bases identical to TRBD1. The CDR3 is 13 residues long. CDR1 LNHDA and CDR2 SQIVND come from the germline V gene (reference sequence). J was trimmed by 2 bases and V by 6 bases; bases with no gene match: 3. The CDR3 protein is CASSKDRNYGYTF. Here the CDR3 DNA reads TGTGCCAGTAGCAAGGACAGGAACTATGGCTACACCTTC.

This CDR3 reads CASSEGLAGGLSQETQYF. CDR3 sequence (DNA): TGTGCCAGCAGCGAAGGACTAGCGGGGGGTCTCTCCCAAGAGACCCAGTACTTC. This rearrangement joins TRBV9 to TRBJ2-5, with 14 nucleotides matching TRBD2. CDR3 length equals 18 residues. V dropped 3 bases and J dropped 1; count of bases not matched to a gene: 8. CDR1 and CDR2 from the germline V gene are SGDLS and YYNGEE. The full variable domain, with the rest looked up from reference TRBV9 and TRBJ2-5, is DSGVTQTPKHLITATGQRVTLRCSPRSGDLSVYWYQQSLDQGLQFLIQYYNGEERAKGNILERFSAQQFPDLHSELNLSSLELGDSALYFCASSEGLAGGLSQETQYFGPGTRLLVL.

V is TRBV6-8 and J is TRBJ1-5; 10 nucleotides line up with TRBD1. CDR3 length: 14 amino acids. Germline CDR1 is MNHGY and CDR2 is SAAAGT. V trimming: 4 bases; J trimming: 7 bases; junction bases outside the gene matches: 4. CDR3 protein: CASSSTGGRQPQHF. CDR3 bases: TGTGCCAGCAGTTCGACAGGGGGCAGGCAGCCCCAGCATTTT.

This clone was counted only a few times. The V and J genes are TRBV6-8 and TRBJ1-2; D unresolved. The CDR3 totals 12 residues. Germline CDR1 and CDR2: MNHGY and SAAAGT. V was cut by 6 bases and J by 2 bases, with 7 bases left in between. The CDR3: CASRTSNYGYTF. DNA for the CDR3: TGTGCCAGCAGGACGTCAAACTATGGCTACACCTTC.

The J gene is TRBJ2-1, the V gene TRBV7-7; possible D gene TRBD1, 5 bases. Germline V gives CDR1 SSHAT, CDR2 FNYEAQ (reference sequence). CDR3 length equals 14 residues. Trimming took off 1 base at V and 5 bases at J, with 9 bases between the two ends. CDR3 amino acids: CASSLGSGHNEQFF. The CDR3 bases are TGTGCCAGCAGCTTAGGGTCAGGGCACAATGAGCAGTTCTTC.

V usage is TRBV5-1 and J usage is TRBJ2-1, with D perhaps TRBD1 or TRBD2 (5 bases each). The CDR3 is 15 amino acids. Per the germline V gene, CDR1 is SGHRS and CDR2 is YFSETQ. V lost 1 base, J lost 7 bases, and 15 bases lay in between. CDR3 sequence reads: CASSLQGRLQNEQFF. For the CDR3, the DNA is TGCGCCAGCAGCTTGCAGGGAAGACTACAGAATGAGCAGTTCTTC.

As DNA, the CDR3 is TGTGCCAGCGCCGCTTCCTACGAGCAGTACTTC. Protein: CASAASYEQYF. The J gene is TRBJ2-7, the V gene TRBV14, with D hard to call. The germline V gene encodes CDR1 SGHDN and CDR2 FVKESK. This CDR3 region has 11 residues. V shed 8 bases and J shed 1 base, with 6 bases lying between them.

This chain connects TRBV28 to TRBJ2-7; 11 bases agree with TRBD1. Germline CDR1 and CDR2: MDHEN and SYDVKM. Losses at the gene ends were 2 bases for V and 3 bases for J; bases not matched to a gene: 0. CDR3 length equals 14 residues. The CDR3 protein is CASSLGTGGYEQYF. The DNA of the CDR3 is TGTGCCAGCAGTTTAGGGACAGGGGGCTACGAGCAGTACTTC.

The chain is built from TRBV5-1 and TRBJ1-4, with TRBD1 as a possible D gene (6 bases). The CDR3 consists of 15 residues. The V gene lost 6 bases and the J gene lost 8 bases, with 20 bases spanning the gap. Germline CDR1 and CDR2: SGHRS and YFSETQ. CDR3 amino acids: CASTTVGGEEEKLFF. CDR3 nucleotide sequence: TGCGCCAGCACTACCGTAGGGGGGGAAGAGGAAAAACTGTTTTTT.